These 2 T cell receptor beta chains share one sample of origin, sequenced in a study of T-cell memory formation after mild COVID-19. TCRdb re-called the 5' RACE reads with MiXCR, one entry per CDR3 protein. The repertoire holds 280,000 or so distinct CDR3 sequences, roughly 18% seen once, with 23% in the top ten. The material sequenced was PBMCs or a T cell subset sorted from them (not recorded which). The receptors here all came from a man aged 18 to 35 who had mild COVID-19 (a few samples of this study predate the infection). Cell type and time point are not known.

This clonotype was picked up one time. This sequence joins TRBV13 and TRBJ1-1, with TRBD1 matching 8 bases. Per the germline V gene, CDR1 is PRHDT and CDR2 is FYEKMQ (reference sequence). The CDR3 sequence is 17 residues long. Germline trimming cut 4 bases from V and 5 bases from J; bases unmatched to any gene: 15. The DNA for the CDR3 is TGTGCCAGCAGCTACCATGGGTCGGACAGGGCGGTGACTGAAGCTTTCTTT. This codes for CASSYHGSDRAVTEAFF.

The chain joins TRBV20-1 to TRBJ2-3; 9 bases map to TRBD2. Germline V gives CDR1 DFQATT, CDR2 SNEGSKA (reference sequence). The CDR3 sequence is 15 residues long. V shed 5 bases and J 2 bases; nucleotides not matched to a gene: 8. The CDR3 loop reads CSAHPQRGATDTQYF. The CDR3 DNA reads as TGCAGTGCTCACCCCCAGCGGGGGGCCACAGATACGCAGTATTTT.